This T cell receptor (beta chain) was recorded in a study of blood T cell repertoires in COVID-19. Study overall: The United States, Italy and Spain provided the acute and convalescent COVID-19 samples. The cDNA or gDNA used as material had been derived from T cells, B-cell-depleted T cells, or PBMCs.

Germline assignment: CDR1 GTSNPN and CDR2 SVGIG (reference sequence). The CDR3 spans 19 residues. Between the trimmed V and J ends, which lost 0 bases and 5 bases, there was a span of 26 bases. Original processing methods: Reference gene primer amplification yielded estimated nucleated cell counts. Libraries were prepared by immunoSEQ multiplex PCR; TCRdb keeps only in-frame clonotypes and omits some of them. V, J and clone size derive from that table, while D and trimming were established from the DNA sequence. The table has about 100,000 clones, approximately 83% seen once. The V and J genes are TRBV30 and TRBJ2-1; D is perhaps TRBD2 (7 bases). The sample comprised peripheral blood. The receptor was derived from a man aged 55 to 70 with acute or convalescent COVID-19. This CDR3 reads CAWSVNGPGGLFLHNEQFF. CDR3 DNA sequence: TGTGCCTGGAGTGTAAACGGCCCGGGGGGCCTCTTTCTCCACAATGAGCAGTTCTTC.